The 30 T cell receptor beta chains presented below share a single source sample, sequenced in a study of control samples from healthy donors and cancer patients. The protocol was immunoSEQ multiplex PCR, while the TCRdb copy is restricted to in-frame clones and leaves out a portion. The table includes approximately 110,000 clones, roughly 90% detected once. The sequenced sample consisted of blood. The receptors here all came from a woman younger than 30 in good health.

This clone was detected once. The chain links TRBV28 to TRBJ1-5; D may be TRBD1 (6 bases). Germline V gene sequence: CDR1 MDHEN, CDR2 SYDVKM. V lost 6 bases and J lost 0, with 18 bases in between. The CDR3 covers 17 residues. CDR3 protein: CASRVGGTAHSNQPQHF. For the CDR3, the DNA is TGTGCCAGCAGGGTAGGGGGGACTGCCCATAGCAATCAGCCCCAGCATTTT.

This clone was picked up one time. This chain joins TRBV27 and TRBJ2-1; TRBD1 might be the D (6 bases). V was cut by 1 base and J by 5 bases, with 12 bases left in between. The CDR3 has 15 amino acids. In germline, CDR1 is MNHEY, CDR2 SMNVEV (reference sequence). The CDR3 DNA reads TGTGCCAGCAGTTTATTTGGACAGATTAACAATGAGCAGTTCTTC. Translating it yields CASSLFGQINNEQFF.

This rearrangement joins TRBV7-2 to TRBJ1-1; D is perhaps TRBD1 (5 bases). Per the germline V gene, CDR1 is SGHTA and CDR2 is FQGNSA. CDR3 length: 14 amino acids. The V gene lost 3 bases and the J gene lost 2 bases, with 10 bases spanning the gap. This chain's CDR3 is CASSFRDGNTEAFF. As DNA, the CDR3 is TGTGCCAGCAGCTTCCGGGACGGAAACACTGAAGCTTTCTTT. The full variable domain, rest sourced from reference TRBV7-2 and TRBJ1-1, is GAGVSQSPSNKVTEKGKDVELRCDPISGHTALYWYRQSLGQGLEFLIYFQGNSAPDKSGLPSDRFSAERTGGSVSTLTIQRTQQEDSAVYLCASSFRDGNTEAFFGQGTRLTVV.

This chain links TRBV5-1 with TRBJ1-6; TRBD1 might be the D (5 bases). This CDR3 region has 17 residues. The V end was cut by 0 bases, the J end by 8 bases, with 18 bases between. CDR1 SGHRS and CDR2 YFSETQ come from the germline V gene. In DNA, the CDR3 is TGCGCCAGCAGCTTGGGCCACGCCCGGGGGGGGGATTCACCCCTCCACTTT. It yields the protein CASSLGHARGGDSPLHF.

V gene TRBV2 combines with J gene TRBJ1-2; 8 positions agree with TRBD1. Trimming took 3 bases from V and 6 from J; bases not matched to a gene: 9. Looked up from germline, CDR1 is SNHLY and CDR2 is FYNNEI. The CDR3 spans 15 residues. CDR3 sequence reads: CASSDRAGGQHGYTF. DNA of the CDR3: TGTGCCAGCAGTGATAGGGCAGGGGGCCAGCATGGCTACACCTTC.

This chain joins TRBV28 and TRBJ1-2; 7 bases agree with TRBD1. V trimming: 5 bases; J trimming: 4 bases; junction bases outside the gene matches: 16. This CDR3 is built from 17 residues. From germline, CDR1 is MDHEN and CDR2 SYDVKM. The CDR3: CASSDGTATPLSYGYTF. The CDR3 bases are TGTGCCAGCAGTGATGGGACAGCTACACCTCTTAGCTATGGCTACACCTTC.

The genes are TRBV25-1 and TRBJ2-7, with a possible D match to TRBD2 (6 bases). V was trimmed by 4 bases and J by 7 bases, leaving 20 bases between them. This CDR3 has 15 residues. Germline values: CDR1 MGHDK, CDR2 SYGVNS. The CDR3 coding sequence is TGTGCCAGCAGTGGGCCGGGACTGGGCCAAGGGGAGCAGTACTTC. Translating it yields CASSGPGLGQGEQYF.

The J gene is TRBJ2-6, the V gene TRBV25-1, with D unresolved. There are 16 residues in the CDR3. Trimming took 3 bases from V and 0 from J, leaving 9 bases between them. CDR1 MGHDK and CDR2 SYGVNS come from the germline V gene. CDR3 region: CASSDPQNSGANVLTF. The CDR3 DNA sequence: TGTGCCAGCAGTGACCCCCAGAACTCTGGGGCCAACGTCCTGACTTTC.

The V gene is TRBV27, the J gene TRBJ1-2; a possible D gene is TRBD1 (5 bases). CDR3 length: 18 residues. Between the trimmed V and J ends, which lost 3 bases and 0 bases, there was a span of 20 bases. Germline CDR1 is MNHEY and CDR2 is SMNVEV (reference sequence). The CDR3 spells CASSFLKNRLASNYGYTF. Here the CDR3 DNA reads TGTGCCAGCAGTTTCCTGAAAAACAGGTTAGCCTCTAACTATGGCTACACCTTC.

This chain uses TRBV4-1 with TRBJ2-1; 7 nucleotides line up with TRBD2. The CDR3 sequence is 16 residues long. Trimming took 0 bases from V and 10 from J; bases not matched to a gene: 12. Germline CDR1 and CDR2: MGHRA and YSYEKL. The CDR3 DNA is TGCGCCAGCAGCCAAGACCCGCGGGGGACTCCCCGAGAGCAGTTCTTC. Amino acid sequence: CASSQDPRGTPREQFF.

The chain combines TRBV19 with TRBJ2-1; tentatively, D is TRBD2 (5 bases). Germline loops: CDR1 LNHDA, CDR2 SQIVND (reference sequence). The CDR3 runs to 14 residues. The V and J ends lost 5 bases and 2 bases respectively, with 10 bases between them. The CDR3 region is CASSPSKTYNEQFF. CDR3 nucleotide sequence: TGTGCCAGTAGTCCTAGCAAGACCTACAATGAGCAGTTCTTC.

The rearrangement links TRBV5-1 to TRBJ2-6; TRBD2 is a possible D gene (5 bases). Trimming pared 2 bases from V and 3 bases from J, leaving 9 bases between. CDR1 and CDR2 (germline): SGHRS, YFSETQ. The CDR3 has 15 residues. CDR3 loop: CASSFLGSGANVLTF. The CDR3, as DNA: TGCGCCAGCAGCTTTTTGGGGAGTGGGGCCAACGTCCTGACTTTC.

On this clone itself: Different DNA sequences within this sample yield the same CDR3. The rearrangement links TRBV3-1 (or the pseudogene TRBV3-2) to TRBJ1-2; 9 bases map to TRBD1. Germline V gene data show CDR1 as LGHDT and CDR2 as YNNKEL (reference sequence). The CDR3 runs 15 residues. V was clipped by 4 bases and J by 2 bases; unmatched bases: 5. The chain's CDR3 is CASSPGQGLNYGYTF. The CDR3 nucleotides read TGTGCCAGCAGCCCGGGACAGGGACTAAACTATGGCTACACCTTC.

The sample holds one count of this clone. CDR3 protein: CASSYDANYGYTF. The CDR3 DNA sequence: TGTGCCAGCAGTTATGACGCGAACTATGGCTACACCTTC. The V and J genes are TRBV6-5 and TRBJ1-2; D is uncertain. CDR1 is MNHEY, CDR2 SVGAGI, per germline. The CDR3 runs 13 residues. Trimming pared 3 bases from V and 2 bases from J, leaving 7 bases between.

The chain couples TRBV29-1 to TRBJ2-5, with D perhaps TRBD2 (6 bases). The CDR3 totals 15 residues. Germline values: CDR1 SQVTM, CDR2 ANQGSEA. Trimming left V 3 bases short and J 5 bases short, with 19 bases between. CDR3 sequence reads: CSVDRVGGFAETQYF. CDR3 bases: TGCAGCGTTGATCGGGTGGGGGGATTTGCGGAGACCCAGTACTTC. Complete variable domain (other parts from reference TRBV29-1 and TRBJ2-5): SAVISQKPSRDICQRGTSLTIQCQVDSQVTMMFWYRQQPGQSLTLIATANQGSEATYESGFVIDKFPISRPNLTFSTLTVSNMSPEDSSIYLCSVDRVGGFAETQYFGPGTRLLVL.

CDR3 sequence (DNA): TGTGCCAGCAGCTTATCCCCCACCAATGAGCAGTTCTTC. This translates into CASSLSPTNEQFF. The chain carries TRBV7-7 and TRBJ2-1; D uncertain. The V end was cut by 2 bases, the J end by 6 bases, with 8 bases between. The length of the CDR3 is 13 residues. The germline gives CDR1 SSHAT, CDR2 FNYEAQ (reference sequence).

CDR3 nucleotides: TGCAGTGCTAGTAGACCTACAGGGTCTCATGGCTACACCTTC. Its protein is CSASRPTGSHGYTF. The gene calls are TRBV20-1 and TRBJ1-2; D might be TRBD1 (6 bases). The CDR3 runs 14 residues. Germline CDR1 reads DFQATT; CDR2 reads SNEGSKA (reference sequence). V lost 3 bases and J 6 bases, leaving 17 bases between the germline ends.

The V call is TRBV7-9, the J call TRBJ2-7, with D perhaps matching TRBD1 (6 bases). The CDR3 contains 13 residues. Germline V gives CDR1 SEHNR, CDR2 FQNEAQ (reference sequence). The ends were cut back, 9 bases at V and 2 bases at J, with 14 bases in the middle. This CDR3 reads CASVQQGTYEQYF. In DNA form, the CDR3 reads TGTGCCAGTGTTCAACAGGGCACCTACGAGCAGTACTTC.

This chain links TRBV7-9 with TRBJ2-3; either TRBD1 or TRBD2 may fit D (5 bases each). V was pared by 5 bases and J by 0 bases, with 9 bases between. Germline V CDR1 and CDR2: SEHNR, FQNEAQ (reference sequence). The CDR3 is made up of 14 amino acids. DNA of the CDR3: TGTGCCAGCAGCGGGACGGTTAGCACAGATACGCAGTATTTT. It codes for CASSGTVSTDTQYF.

The chain combines TRBV2 with TRBJ1-2; D is possibly TRBD1 (5 bases). Germline V gene data show CDR1 as SNHLY and CDR2 as FYNNEI. This CDR3 is 15 amino acids long. V lost 7 bases and J lost 8, with 23 bases in between. This chain's CDR3 is CASTLLVEGTGGYTF. The CDR3 bases are TGTGCCAGCACTCTCCTGGTAGAGGGTACAGGAGGCTACACCTTC.

The chain links TRBV18 to TRBJ2-3; 11 bases line up with TRBD1. The V segment lost 4 bases and the J segment 1 base; nucleotides outside the gene matches: 1. The CDR3 runs to 15 residues. CDR1 and CDR2 (germline): KGHSH, LQKENI. CDR3 residues: CASSLGQGGTDTQYF. The CDR3 nucleotides are TGTGCCAGCTCACTGGGACAGGGGGGCACAGATACGCAGTATTTT.

The count of this clone is one. The CDR3 protein is CASSHRQAQRGYTF. The DNA of the CDR3 is TGTGCCAGCAGCCACAGACAGGCGCAGCGGGGCTACACCTTC. This chain links TRBV3-1 (or the pseudogene TRBV3-2) with TRBJ1-2; D possibly corresponds to TRBD1 (6 bases). Germline CDR1 LGHDT, CDR2 YNNKEL (reference sequence). This CDR3 comprises 14 residues. Deletions cut 3 bases from V and 8 bases from J, with 16 bases between.

This chain joins TRBV6-5 and TRBJ2-5; TRBD2 aligns across 11 bases. This CDR3 contains 16 residues. The germline gives CDR1 MNHEY, CDR2 SVGAGI. V was pared by 0 bases and J by 3 bases, with 3 bases of the junction left unmatched. For the CDR3, the DNA is TGTGCCAGCAGTTACTCGTCGGGACTAGCGGAAGAGACCCAGTACTTC. Translated: CASSYSSGLAEETQYF.

The rearrangement links TRBV18 to TRBJ2-7; maybe TRBD2 (5 bases). Trimming shortened V by 3 bases and J by 7 bases, and 13 bases separated the two germline ends. This CDR3 region has 13 residues. The germline V gene has CDR1 KGHSH and CDR2 LQKENI. The CDR3 sequence is CASSPPPGNEQYF. CDR3 DNA sequence: TGTGCCAGCTCACCCCCCCCCGGGAATGAGCAGTACTTC.

The chain combines TRBV4-2 with TRBJ1-2; unclear D gene. The CDR3 runs 19 residues. Germline-derived CDR1 and CDR2 are LGHNA and YNFKEQ. The V end lost 1 base, the J end lost 1 base, and 22 bases lay between the germline ends. The CDR3 reads CASSQGTGPKTTFNYGYTF. The CDR3 region has the DNA TGTGCCAGCAGCCAAGGAACCGGTCCTAAAACGACCTTTAACTATGGCTACACCTTC.

This clone has only one observation. The chain has TRBV2 and TRBJ2-3, with D uncertain. In germline, CDR1 is SNHLY, CDR2 FYNNEI. V was clipped by 8 bases and J by 6 bases, with 21 bases between them. This CDR3 has 15 amino acids. The CDR3 protein is CASLPLRPSADTQYF. CDR3 nucleotide sequence: TGTGCCAGCCTTCCACTGCGCCCTTCAGCGGATACGCAGTATTTT.

This chain connects TRBV18 to TRBJ1-5; D may be TRBD1 (5 bases). This CDR3 spans 15 amino acids. Germline loops: CDR1 KGHSH, CDR2 LQKENI. Trimming took 3 bases from V and 1 from J, leaving 10 bases between them. The CDR3 sequence: CASSPMGVSNQPQHF. For the CDR3, the DNA is TGTGCCAGCTCACCGATGGGGGTGAGCAATCAGCCCCAGCATTTT.

V usage is TRBV5-6 and J usage is TRBJ2-3, with D tentatively TRBD1 or TRBD2 (5 bases each). Trimming left V 3 bases short and J 2 bases short, with 16 bases between. The CDR3 totals 16 residues. CDR1 and CDR2 (germline): SGHDT, YYEEEE. The CDR3 reads CASSSQPGPVTDTQYF. The CDR3 DNA follows: TGTGCCAGCAGCTCCCAGCCGGGACCTGTCACAGATACGCAGTATTTT.

The chain uses TRBV6-6 and TRBJ1-6; 9 nucleotides align to TRBD1. The CDR3 has 15 residues. Germline V CDR1 and CDR2: MNHNY, SVGAGI (reference sequence). V gave up 5 bases and J gave up 8 bases; unmatched junction bases: 7. CDR3 amino acids: CASSMKGQGDSPLHF. In nucleotides, the CDR3 is TGTGCCAGCAGTATGAAGGGACAGGGAGATTCACCCCTCCACTTT.

J is TRBJ2-7 and V is TRBV2; TRBD1 aligns across 7 bases. The CDR3 is 12 amino acids. Trimming removed 7 bases from V and 9 bases from J; junction bases left unmatched: 9. Germline values: CDR1 SNHLY, CDR2 FYNNEI. The CDR3 is CASTGDSQGQYF. The DNA for the CDR3 is TGTGCCAGCACCGGGGACAGCCAAGGGCAGTACTTC.